Sequencing of this TCR beta chain was carried out in a study of technical replicates of blood from a handful of donors (dated by TCRdb to about 2017). Comments on this clone: No antigen is known for it. Base qualities are not provided; no much larger clone lies one nucleotide away.

The CDR3 holds 19 amino acids from the cysteine to the phenylalanine. Here the CDR3 DNA is all that survives: 57 bases in frame from base 1. Based on the germline V gene, the CDR1 and CDR2 sequences are SGHVS and FQNEAQ. After removal of 2 bases from V and 5 bases from J, the junction retains 17 bases not matched to a gene. Receptors were amplified or captured by the immunoSEQ multiplex PCR assay. In its TCRdb copy, this immuneACCESS table keeps in-frame sequences only and misses some clones. Where compared with another copy, unresolved V genes explain less than half of these, and the others have no known cause. The sample table lists 65,000 to 95,000 clones, around 85% of them with a count of one. Of the sample, roughly 4.9% falls within the top ten clones.

The V gene is TRBV7-8 and the J gene is TRBJ2-7, and 11 bases in between align with TRBD1. The sequencing input was PBMCs. The source of this sequence is a human donor in good health. Some clones in this sample may be carry-over from other donors' samples. The CDR3 loop reads CASSLYPIGQGALRDEQYF. The nucleotides read TGTGCCAGCAGCTTATACCCAATCGGACAGGGGGCGCTGAGGGACGAGCAGTACTTC.